The 6 T cell receptor beta chains below were found in one sample sequenced in a study of cytomegalovirus exposure and HLA in healthy donors. Researchers ran the PCR with 60 Vbeta and 13 Jbeta primers. TCRdb's copy holds only in-frame clones and misses some; the assay was immunoSEQ multiplex PCR. The sample lists fewer than 200,000 clones, roughly 13% occurring once. Sequencing input: PBMCs. These receptors came from a man in his fifties or sixties in good health and CMV-seropositive.

This clone was seen a few times. V is TRBV18 and J is TRBJ2-7, with TRBD2 as a possible D gene (5 bases). The V gene's germline CDR1 is KGHSH and CDR2 LQKENI. V was cut by 3 bases and J by 4 bases, with 19 bases left in between. The CDR3 runs 16 residues. The CDR3 nucleotides are TGTGCCAGCTCACCCGCGGCTAGCCAAGGGTTGTACGAGCAGTACTTC. Residues: CASSPAASQGLYEQYF.

This clone was seen more than once but under ten times. DNA of the CDR3: TGTGCCATCAGTGACCCTCTAACAGGGTCCTACGAGCAGTACGTC. As protein: CAISDPLTGSYEQYV. This sequence joins TRBV10-3 and TRBJ2-7, with a weak D call TRBD1 (6 bases). This CDR3 is 15 amino acids long. Germline assignment: CDR1 ENHRY and CDR2 SYGVKD. V was clipped by 3 bases and J by 1 base, with 13 bases between them.

The chain uses TRBV5-5 and TRBJ2-7; 13 positions match TRBD2. Trimming at V came to 0 bases and at J to 6 bases, leaving 3 bases not matched to a gene. Germline V CDR1 and CDR2: SGHKS, YYEKEE (reference sequence). CDR3 size: 15 residues. This CDR3 reads CASSLGGTSGAEQYF. The DNA of the CDR3 is TGTGCCAGCAGCTTGGGAGGGACTAGCGGGGCCGAGCAGTACTTC. Full variable domain (rest looked up from reference TRBV5-5 and TRBJ2-7): DAGVTQSPTHLIKTRGQQVTLRCSPISGHKSVSWYQQVLGQGPQFIFQYYEKEERGRGNFPDRFSARQFPNYSSELNVNALLLGDSALYLCASSLGGTSGAEQYFGPGTRLTVT.

The V call is TRBV25-1, the J call TRBJ1-1; D not certain. V was shortened by 3 bases and J by 1 base, with 15 bases between the two germline ends. This CDR3 contains 16 residues. Per germline, CDR1 MGHDK and CDR2 SYGVNS. The CDR3 sequence: CASSDRLGVQNTEAFF. The CDR3 DNA reads TGTGCCAGCAGTGACCGACTGGGTGTCCAGAACACTGAAGCTTTCTTT. Together with reference TRBV25-1 and TRBJ1-1, the CDR3 gives the full variable domain: EADIYQTPRYLVIGTGKKITLECSQTMGHDKMYWYQQDPGMELHLIHYSYGVNSTEKGDLSSESTVSRIRTEHFPLTLESARPSHTSQYLCASSDRLGVQNTEAFFGQGTRLTVV.

The V and J genes are TRBV7-7 and TRBJ2-2, with 13 bases fitting TRBD2. With V trimmed by 6 bases and J by 5 bases, 9 bases remained unmatched. Germline V gives CDR1 SSHAT, CDR2 FNYEAQ (reference sequence). The CDR3 is 17 amino acids. The CDR3 region has the DNA TGTGCCAGCAGTCGACTTGGACTAGCGGGGGAAACCGGGGAGCTGTTTTTT. Amino acid sequence: CASSRLGLAGETGELFF.

J is TRBJ2-2 and V is TRBV7-8; D gene ambiguous. CDR3 length: 14 amino acids. Trimming left V 5 bases short and J 6 bases short, with 13 bases between. The germline V gene encodes CDR1 SGHVS and CDR2 FQNEAQ. The CDR3: CASSPRQRSGELFF. CDR3 in DNA: TGTGCCAGCAGCCCCCGACAACGGTCCGGGGAGCTGTTTTTT.